The 17 T cell receptor beta chains below all came from one sample that was sequenced in a study of blood T cell repertoires in COVID-19. Data came from immunoSEQ multiplex PCR; TCRdb stores just in-frame clones and leaves some out. The sample consists of some 52,000 clones, around 84% of them appearing once. The source material was peripheral blood. Receptors originate from a human donor in a cohort sampled during active COVID-19.

The chain joins TRBV7-9 to TRBJ1-4; D is uncertain. CDR1 is SEHNR, CDR2 FQNEAQ, per germline (reference sequence). The CDR3 is 16 amino acids. V was trimmed by 4 bases and J by 0 bases, leaving 12 bases between them. DNA of the CDR3: TGTGCCAGCAGCTCCTTCCCGGGATCAACTAATGAAAAACTGTTTTTT. Its translation is CASSSFPGSTNEKLFF.

V usage is TRBV5-4 and J usage is TRBJ2-7, with 11 bases identical to TRBD2. Germline CDR1 is SGHNT and CDR2 is YYREEE (reference sequence). The CDR3 has 15 amino acids. The V and J ends lost 3 bases and 3 bases, in that order; junction bases with no gene match: 5. This CDR3 reads CASSSGTSGYYEQYF. As DNA, the CDR3 is TGTGCCAGCAGCTCCGGGACTAGCGGCTACTACGAGCAGTACTTC.

This clone was detected once. CDR3 in amino acids: CASSLGRGRSEQFF. CDR3 coding DNA: TGTGCCAGCAGCTTAGGACGGGGGAGGTCTGAGCAGTTCTTC. This chain uses TRBV7-3 with TRBJ2-1; a possible D gene is TRBD2 (6 bases). The CDR3 loop spans 14 amino acids. Germline V gives CDR1 SGHTA, CDR2 FQGTGA. V dropped 2 bases and J dropped 9 bases, with 14 bases sitting between them.

The rearrangement joins TRBV19 to TRBJ2-1; 14 bases map to TRBD2. The CDR3 has 21 residues. V shed 4 bases, J shed 7 bases, and the junction held 21 bases outside the gene matches. Germline CDR1 and CDR2: LNHDA and SQIVND (reference sequence). CDR3 protein: CASSSLPGTPNGLAGGNEQFF. The CDR3 nucleotides are TGTGCCAGTAGTAGCCTCCCCGGGACACCTAACGGACTAGCGGGAGGTAATGAGCAGTTCTTC.

The gene calls are TRBV11-2 and TRBJ2-7; 9 nucleotides align to TRBD1. Per germline, CDR1 SGHAT and CDR2 FQNNGV. Unmatched junction bases numbered 14, after V lost 4 bases and J lost 13 bases. CDR3 length: 14 residues. Written as DNA, the CDR3 is TGTGCCAGCAGCTCGCCGGGACAGGGACCTGGTCACTACTTC. This encodes CASSSPGQGPGHYF. Variable domain in full (rest from reference TRBV11-2 and TRBJ2-7): EAGVAQSPRYKIIEKRQSVAFWCNPISGHATLYWYQQILGQGPKLLIQFQNNGVVDDSQLPKDRFSAERLKGVDSTLKIQPAKLEDSAVYLCASSSPGQGPGHYFGPGTRLTVT.

The gene calls are TRBV5-1 and TRBJ1-1; maybe TRBD1 (5 bases). The CDR3 extends over 16 amino acids. Trimming left V 6 bases short and J 2 bases short, with 20 bases between. Germline lookup yields CDR1 SGHRS and CDR2 YFSETQ. DNA of the CDR3: TGCGCCAGCACGGACGGAGGGGCTCGACGTAACACTGAAGCTTTCTTT. It is translated as CASTDGGARRNTEAFF.

The chain links TRBV5-1 to TRBJ2-5; TRBD2 is a possible D gene (5 bases). This CDR3 is built from 13 residues. Trimming cost V 3 bases and J 4 bases, with 10 bases left between them. Germline V gene data show CDR1 as SGHRS and CDR2 as YFSETQ. CDR3 sequence: CASSYPGRETQYF. CDR3 coding DNA: TGCGCCAGCAGCTATCCGGGGAGAGAGACCCAGTACTTC.

V and J are TRBV6-5 and TRBJ1-2, with TRBD1 matching 9 bases. The junction had 5 bases not matched to a gene; V was cut back by 1 base and J by 2 bases. The CDR3 runs to 16 residues. The germline V gene has CDR1 MNHEY and CDR2 SVGAGI. In DNA form, the CDR3 reads TGTGCCAGCAGTTACTATGGGACAGGGTCGAACTATGGCTACACCTTC. The encoded protein is CASSYYGTGSNYGYTF.

The rearrangement joins TRBV5-1 to TRBJ1-2, with D maybe TRBD1 (6 bases). The CDR3 spans 18 residues. Germline V gene lookup returns CDR1 SGHRS and CDR2 YFSETQ. V lost 0 bases and J 7 bases, leaving 25 bases between the germline ends. CDR3 sequence reads: CASSLVYRDLSTWGGYTF. As DNA, the CDR3 is TGCGCCAGCAGCTTGGTCTACAGGGATCTGTCAACCTGGGGTGGCTACACCTTC.

This chain uses TRBV9 with TRBJ2-1; 12 bases agree with TRBD2. V gave up 3 bases and J gave up 3 bases; unmatched junction bases: 1. The CDR3 has 15 residues. Germline V gene data show CDR1 as SGDLS and CDR2 as YYNGEE. The CDR3 DNA reads as TGTGCCAGCAGCGAGACTAGCGGGGGCTACAATGAGCAGTTCTTC. Protein: CASSETSGGYNEQFF.

The chain carries TRBV3-1 (or the pseudogene TRBV3-2) and TRBJ1-5; 7 nucleotides agree with TRBD1. CDR1 LGHDT and CDR2 YNNKEL come from the germline V gene (reference sequence). CDR3 size: 14 residues. The ends lost 4 bases at V and 7 bases at J; junction bases unmatched: 7. CDR3 bases: TGTGCCAGCAGCCGACGACAGGGATCGCAGCCCCAGCATTTT. Its protein is CASSRRQGSQPQHF.

This clone came up a few times. The chain carries TRBV10-1 and TRBJ2-7; 7 bases line up with TRBD2. The CDR3 totals 17 residues. V lost 0 bases and J lost 5; bases outside the gene matches: 13. Looked up from germline, CDR1 is WNHNN and CDR2 is SYGVQD (reference sequence). CDR3 region: CASSESGSGLPTDEQYF. The DNA of the CDR3 is TGCGCCAGCAGTGAGTCGGGTAGCGGGCTCCCGACCGACGAGCAGTACTTC.

This clone has a handful of counts. This rearrangement joins TRBV19 to TRBJ2-1; 14 bases are a match to TRBD2. CDR1 is LNHDA and CDR2 is SQIVND in the germline V gene (reference sequence). J lost 6 bases, V lost 3 bases, and 7 bases had no gene match. The CDR3 is made up of 17 amino acids. The CDR3 here is CASSMRGTSGGPNEQFF. The CDR3 DNA reads TGTGCCAGTAGTATGAGGGGGACTAGCGGGGGTCCCAATGAGCAGTTCTTC.

The genes are TRBV27 and TRBJ1-4; unclear D gene. The V gene's germline CDR1 is MNHEY and CDR2 SMNVEV (reference sequence). CDR3 size: 15 residues. Trimming left V 5 bases short and J 5 bases short, with 15 bases between. CDR3 sequence (DNA): TGTGCCAGCAGTCCCCTCGCGTTCCGGAATGAAAAACTGTTTTTT. It specifies CASSPLAFRNEKLFF.

This sequence joins TRBV18 and TRBJ2-5; the match to TRBD1 covers 11 bases. Germline V gives CDR1 KGHSH, CDR2 LQKENI. Losses at the gene ends were 3 bases for V and 4 bases for J; bases not matched to a gene: 4. CDR3 size: 15 residues. DNA of the CDR3: TGTGCCAGCTCACCCCCGGGACAGGGGGGAGAGACCCAGTACTTC. Protein product: CASSPPGQGGETQYF.

The gene calls are TRBV5-5 and TRBJ1-2; D may be TRBD1 (5 bases). Germline CDR1 is SGHKS and CDR2 is YYEKEE (reference sequence). V lost 4 bases to trimming and J lost 0 bases, with 10 bases between them. The CDR3 sequence is 14 residues long. The CDR3 DNA reads TGTGCCAGCAGCATCGACAGTCCTAACTATGGCTACACCTTC. It encodes CASSIDSPNYGYTF. The whole variable domain, filled in from reference TRBV5-5 and TRBJ1-2, reads DAGVTQSPTHLIKTRGQQVTLRCSPISGHKSVSWYQQVLGQGPQFIFQYYEKEERGRGNFPDRFSARQFPNYSSELNVNALLLGDSALYLCASSIDSPNYGYTFGSGTRLTVV.

The chain uses TRBV29-1 and TRBJ2-1; a possible D gene is TRBD1 (6 bases). Between the trimmed V and J ends, which lost 4 bases and 9 bases, there was a span of 13 bases. Looked up from germline, CDR1 is SQVTM and CDR2 is ANQGSEA. The CDR3 consists of 12 residues. The CDR3 region is CSVAGAIVEQFF. The CDR3 DNA reads as TGCAGCGTTGCAGGGGCTATTGTTGAGCAGTTCTTC.